This T cell receptor (beta chain) derives from a study of tissue T cells after allogeneic stem cell transplantation. CDR3 length: 13 residues. The V end lost 2 bases, the J end lost 1 base, and 5 bases lay between the germline ends. CDR1 and CDR2 (germline): KGHPV, FQNQEV (reference sequence). Described time point: mouse harvest day 7 after allogeneic transplant. Each mouse received 10^7 T-cell-depleted marrow cells plus 10^6 splenic CD5+ T cells by tail vein. Assay: immunoSEQ multiplex PCR; the TCRdb copy retains only in-frame clones and omits some. This table has about 5,500 clones, around 50% appearing once. This clone was counted only a few times. Its antigen is not known. The gene symbols are mouse symbols. The read ends 1 residue before the CDR3 terminus; that terminus is restored from the germline J gene. Overall study results and limits: The patient cohort was small and clinically heterogeneous, with limited sampling depth.

The sequence came from a female BALB/c mouse given C57BL/6 T cells with graft-versus-host disease after an allogeneic hematopoietic cell transplant. The sequenced sample was gut tissue. This chain uses TRBV26 with TRBJ1-2; D is unclear. CDR3 amino acids: CASSLNLNSDYTF. The sequenced CDR3 bases are TGTGCCAGCAGTCTGAACCTAAACTCCGACTACACC.